This T cell receptor (beta chain) was obtained from a study of blood T cell repertoires in COVID-19. This clone was seen once. This CDR3 has 18 amino acids. Germline-derived CDR1 and CDR2 are SGHTA and FQGNSA. The V gene end was trimmed by 4 bases and the J gene end by 3 bases; junction bases not matched to a gene: 12. Produced via immunoSEQ multiplex PCR; TCRdb's table is partial and in-frame only. Among about 170,000 clones listed, approximately 91% were seen once. The sequenced material came from peripheral blood. The TCR sequence derives from a man younger than 30 with COVID-19, enrolled during active disease. The rearrangement joins TRBV7-2 to TRBJ2-7, with 13 bases matching TRBD2. The chain's CDR3 is CASSSLSWTSGRYYEQYF. CDR3 coding DNA: TGTGCCAGCAGCTCCCTGTCTTGGACTAGCGGGAGATACTACGAGCAGTACTTC.